Following are 31 T cell receptor beta chains from one sample sequenced in a study of blood T cell repertoires in COVID-19. TCRdb keeps only in-frame clones here, not all; method: immunoSEQ multiplex PCR. Here the sample spans approximately 200,000 clones, about nine tenths being singletons. The sample comprised PBMCs or T cells enriched from blood (not recorded which). The receptor set was obtained from a man aged 30-40 years in a cohort exposed to, infected with or recovered from COVID-19 (not recorded which).

In its sample, this clone was seen a few times. The genes are TRBV2 and TRBJ2-7; 11 positions agree with TRBD1. V trimming: 8 bases; J trimming: 5 bases; junction bases outside the gene matches: 11. This CDR3 comprises 15 residues. The germline CDR1 and CDR2 sequences are SNHLY and FYNNEI. The CDR3 nucleotides read TGTGCCAGCTCTCGGCCACCGGGACAGGGGGACGAGCAGTACTTC. It codes for CASSRPPGQGDEQYF.

The rearrangement joins TRBV28 to TRBJ2-5; 11 nucleotides line up with TRBD2. V trimming: 2 bases; J trimming: 5 bases; junction bases outside the gene matches: 13. The CDR3 sequence is 18 residues long. Germline loops: CDR1 MDHEN, CDR2 SYDVKM. DNA for the CDR3: TGTGCCAGCAGTTTAGGTTTTGATAGCGGGAGGGCTACGGAGACCCAGTACTTC. Its protein is CASSLGFDSGRATETQYF. The full variable domain, in which reference TRBV28 and TRBJ2-5 provide the parts outside the CDR3, is DVKVTQSSRYLVKRTGEKVFLECVQDMDHENMFWYRQDPGLGLRLIYFSYDVKMKEKGDIPEGYSVSREKKERFSLILESASTNQTSMYLCASSLGFDSGRATETQYFGPGTRLLVL.

V is TRBV6-4 and J is TRBJ2-1; D is possibly TRBD2 (6 bases). Germline CDR1 is MRHNA and CDR2 is SNTAGT. V lost 2 bases to trimming and J lost 8 bases, with 16 bases between them. The CDR3 runs to 15 residues. CDR3 region: CASSDGSGTLDEQFF. CDR3 in DNA: TGTGCCAGCAGTGACGGTAGCGGTACACTGGATGAGCAGTTCTTC.

J is TRBJ2-2 and V is TRBV5-6, with 15 nucleotides matching TRBD2. This CDR3 comprises 16 residues. Germline lookup yields CDR1 SGHDT and CDR2 YYEEEE. After removal of 3 bases from V and 5 bases from J, the junction contained 2 bases not matched to a gene. The CDR3 is CASSWGTSGRTGELFF. Written as DNA, the CDR3 is TGTGCCAGCAGCTGGGGGACTAGCGGGAGGACCGGGGAGCTGTTTTTT. Drawing the rest from reference TRBV5-6 and TRBJ2-2, the complete variable domain is DAGVTQSPTHLIKTRGQQVTLRCSPKSGHDTVSWYQQALGQGPQFIFQYYEEEERQRGNFPDRFSGHQFPNYSSELNVNALLLGDSALYLCASSWGTSGRTGELFFGEGSRLTVL.

This chain connects TRBV3-1 (or the pseudogene TRBV3-2) to TRBJ2-3, with D possibly being TRBD1 (5 bases). This CDR3 contains 11 residues. CDR1 is LGHDT, CDR2 YNNKEL, per germline (reference sequence). V was shortened by 5 bases and J by 5 bases, with 5 bases between the two germline ends. CDR3 sequence reads: CASSRGDTQYF. CDR3 DNA: TGTGCCAGCAGCAGGGGAGATACGCAGTATTTT.

J is TRBJ1-2 and V is TRBV28; no clear D. Germline V CDR1 and CDR2: MDHEN, SYDVKM. The V and J ends lost 6 bases and 2 bases respectively, with 13 bases between them. The CDR3 spans 14 residues. The CDR3 DNA is TGTGCCAGCAGCCCGGCCGGCGGAAACTATGGCTACACCTTC. This encodes CASSPAGGNYGYTF.

The chain uses TRBV10-2 and TRBJ2-1; D perhaps matches TRBD1 (6 bases). The V and J ends lost 6 bases and 7 bases respectively, with 10 bases between them. Germline V CDR1 and CDR2: WSHSY, SAAADI. CDR3 length: 12 residues. The CDR3 here is CASRQGVNEQFF. The CDR3 DNA is TGCGCCAGCAGACAGGGCGTTAATGAGCAGTTCTTC.

A few counts support this clone. The V call is TRBV5-6, the J call TRBJ1-2, with TRBD1 identical over 9 bases. This CDR3 comprises 14 residues. Unmatched junction bases numbered 8, after V lost 3 bases and J lost 8 bases. The germline V gene encodes CDR1 SGHDT and CDR2 YYEEEE. In DNA, the CDR3 is TGTGCCAGCAGCTGGACAGGGGTTCCCTTCGGCTACACCTTC. It translates to CASSWTGVPFGYTF.

The V gene is TRBV6-1, the J gene TRBJ2-2; TRBD2 might be the D (6 bases). The CDR3 totals 16 residues. Deletions cut 3 bases from V and 7 bases from J, with 18 bases between. From germline, CDR1 is MNHNS and CDR2 SASEGT. The CDR3 DNA follows: TGTGCCAGCAGTGATCAGCCAGGGACTCTGGGCGGGGAGCTGTTTTTT. This codes for CASSDQPGTLGGELFF.

The V call is TRBV7-8, the J call TRBJ1-1; D remains unclear. Germline CDR1 and CDR2: SGHVS and FQNEAQ. The V and J ends lost 3 bases and 7 bases respectively, with 12 bases between them. This CDR3 region has 13 residues. The CDR3 sequence: CASSFQLRGEAFF. The CDR3, as DNA: TGTGCCAGCAGCTTTCAACTACGGGGTGAAGCTTTCTTT.

The V and J genes are TRBV7-9 and TRBJ1-4, with 8 positions matching TRBD1. V shed 6 bases, J shed 10 bases, and the junction held 7 bases outside the gene matches. The germline gives CDR1 SEHNR, CDR2 FQNEAQ (reference sequence). This CDR3 is built from 13 residues. The DNA for the CDR3 is TGTGCCAGCAGACTCGGACAGGGAGGAAAACTGTTTTTT. Residues: CASRLGQGGKLFF.

In regard to this clone: A read error may produce the germline difference seen at one junction end. The chain uses TRBV5-5 and TRBJ2-2; 8 nucleotides align to TRBD1. Germline assignment: CDR1 SGHKS and CDR2 YYEKEE (reference sequence). The CDR3 consists of 15 residues. In DNA, the CDR3 is TGTGCCAGCAGCTTGCAGGGGGCGAAAACCGGGGAGCTGTTTTTT. It specifies CASSLQGAKTGELFF. Complete variable domain (other parts from reference TRBV5-5 and TRBJ2-2): DAGVTQSPTHLIKTRGQQVTLRCSPISGHKSVSWYQQVLGQGPQFIFQYYEKEERGRGNFPDRFSARQFPNYSSELNVNALLLGDSALYLCASSLQGAKTGELFFGEGSRLTVL.

V and J are TRBV5-1 and TRBJ1-3; 7 positions match TRBD1. The CDR3 is made up of 15 amino acids. Trimming took 0 bases from V and 2 from J; bases not matched to a gene: 2. Germline CDR1 reads SGHRS; CDR2 reads YFSETQ. The CDR3 reads CASSLAGTAGNTIYF. The CDR3 nucleotides read TGCGCCAGCAGCTTGGCCGGGACAGCTGGAAACACCATATATTTT.

Points on this clone: Since no conserved phenylalanine or tryptophan closes the CDR3, a read error is the likely cause. The DNA is left out, because the CDR3 cannot be placed on it with certainty; the CDR3 is given as TCRdb lists it. The chain carries TRBV10-3 and TRBJ2-7; whether TRBD2, the table's D call, matches the DNA was not checked. From germline, CDR1 is ENHRY and CDR2 SYGVKD. The CDR3 is made up of 11 amino acids, end residues included. CDR3 sequence: CAISVSSGTFI.

The rearrangement uses TRBV19 and TRBJ2-3, with D tentatively TRBD1 (5 bases). V lost 6 bases, J lost 2 bases, and 18 bases lay in between. There are 16 residues in the CDR3. From germline, CDR1 is LNHDA and CDR2 SQIVND (reference sequence). CDR3 region: CASSRTGPGLTDTQYF. The CDR3, as DNA: TGTGCCAGTAGCAGAACCGGGCCAGGGCTCACAGATACGCAGTATTTT.

V and J are TRBV6-2 or TRBV6-3 and TRBJ2-7; TRBD2 might be the D (5 bases). The germline V gene encodes CDR1 MNHEY and CDR2 SVGEGT. V was trimmed by 4 bases and J by 2 bases, leaving 15 bases between them. The CDR3 runs to 15 residues. The DNA of the CDR3 is TGTGCCAGCAGTTCCCTCCCCACTAGAACCTACGAGCAGTACTTC. It specifies CASSSLPTRTYEQYF.

This clone appeared a single time. V is TRBV9 and J is TRBJ1-6; 9 bases match TRBD1. V shed 4 bases and J 10 bases; nucleotides not matched to a gene: 15. This CDR3 has 17 residues. Germline V gene sequence: CDR1 SGDLS, CDR2 YYNGEE. The CDR3 protein is CASSPTHRTGERSPLHF. The CDR3 DNA reads as TGTGCCAGCAGCCCCACTCACCGGACAGGGGAAAGGTCACCCCTCCACTTT.

This chain links TRBV3-1 (or the pseudogene TRBV3-2) with TRBJ2-6; 7 bases map to TRBD2. Germline V gene data show CDR1 as LGHDT and CDR2 as YNNKEL (reference sequence). The J segment lost 0 bases and the V segment lost 6 bases, leaving 11 bases of the junction unmatched. This CDR3 is built from 18 residues. CDR3 nucleotide sequence: TGTGCCAGCAGTCCACTAGGCGGGGGAGCCTCTGGGGCCAACGTCCTGACTTTC. Its protein is CASSPLGGGASGANVLTF.

The chain has TRBV3-1 (or the pseudogene TRBV3-2) and TRBJ2-7, with 9 bases that match TRBD2. The germline CDR1 and CDR2 sequences are LGHDT and YNNKEL (reference sequence). Trimming removed 4 bases from V and 2 bases from J; junction bases left unmatched: 6. This CDR3 contains 15 residues. The CDR3 sequence: CASSPRLAGTYEQYF. The CDR3 DNA sequence: TGTGCCAGCAGCCCGAGGCTAGCGGGGACCTACGAGCAGTACTTC.

The chain links TRBV7-9 to TRBJ2-7; 8 nucleotides agree with TRBD2. Germline CDR1 is SEHNR and CDR2 is FQNEAQ (reference sequence). This CDR3 is 14 amino acids long. After removal of 4 bases from V and 3 bases from J, the junction contained 5 bases not matched to a gene. The CDR3 DNA follows: TGTGCCAGCAGCTCACCGGGACTAGTCTACGAGCAGTACTTC. Protein product: CASSSPGLVYEQYF.

This rearrangement joins TRBV10-2 to TRBJ1-1, with TRBD1 as a possible D gene (5 bases). V lost 6 bases to trimming and J lost 7 bases, with 18 bases between them. Germline loops: CDR1 WSHSY, CDR2 SAAADI. There are 14 residues in the CDR3. The CDR3 spells CASRDGGGSGEAFF. CDR3 bases: TGCGCCAGCAGGGATGGTGGGGGGTCGGGTGAAGCTTTCTTT.

The chain links TRBV9 to TRBJ2-3, with 10 bases aligning to TRBD2. The V segment lost 3 bases and the J segment 4 bases; nucleotides outside the gene matches: 8. The V gene's germline CDR1 is SGDLS and CDR2 YYNGEE. The CDR3 is 16 amino acids. CDR3 in DNA: TGTGCCAGCAGCGCCCCGGATAGCGGGAGGCCAGATACGCAGTATTTT. As protein: CASSAPDSGRPDTQYF.

V gene TRBV10-3 combines with J gene TRBJ2-2; maybe TRBD2 (5 bases). Trimming took off 4 bases at V and 3 bases at J, with 15 bases between the two ends. From germline, CDR1 is ENHRY and CDR2 SYGVKD. CDR3 length equals 16 residues. The CDR3 is CAISAPTSGDTGELFF. The CDR3 region has the DNA TGTGCCATCAGTGCACCAACTAGTGGAGACACCGGGGAGCTGTTTTTT.

This rearrangement joins TRBV7-2 to TRBJ2-6, with TRBD2 matching 10 bases. With 1 base clipped from V and 3 bases from J, the junction kept 6 bases outside the gene matches. This CDR3 spans 18 amino acids. CDR1 and CDR2 from the germline V gene are SGHTA and FQGNSA. CDR3 loop: CASSLVLAGVVGANVLTF. The CDR3 bases are TGTGCCAGCAGCTTAGTTCTAGCGGGAGTGGTTGGGGCCAACGTCCTGACTTTC.

CDR3 sequence (DNA): TGTGCCAGCTCACCAGGGGCCGCCAGCTTAGGAGAGCAGTTCTTC. Its translation: CASSPGAASLGEQFF. The chain is built from TRBV18 and TRBJ2-1; weak D call: TRBD1 (5 bases). Germline assignment: CDR1 KGHSH and CDR2 LQKENI. There are 15 residues in the CDR3. The V and J ends lost 2 bases and 10 bases respectively, with 18 bases between them.

The chain links TRBV24-1 to TRBJ2-1; 8 nucleotides match TRBD2. Per the germline V gene, CDR1 is KGHDR and CDR2 is SFDVKD. V shed 3 bases, J shed 11 bases, and the junction held 14 bases outside the gene matches. The CDR3 totals 16 residues. The CDR3 nucleotides read TGTGCCACCAGTGATCCGACTAGCGCTAAGCCCTCTAAGCAGTTCTTC. Residues: CATSDPTSAKPSKQFF.

The V gene is TRBV5-1, the J gene TRBJ2-1; D unresolved. Trimming cost V 0 bases and J 0 bases, with 13 bases left between them. The CDR3 totals 17 residues. Germline assignment: CDR1 SGHRS and CDR2 YFSETQ. The CDR3 is CASSLGLVISSYNEQFF. CDR3 DNA sequence: TGCGCCAGCAGCTTGGGACTTGTGATTAGCTCCTACAATGAGCAGTTCTTC.

This chain connects TRBV6-1 to TRBJ2-5; TRBD2 matches 12 bases. Germline trimming cut 1 base from V and 5 bases from J; bases unmatched to any gene: 11. This CDR3 region has 18 residues. Germline V CDR1 and CDR2: MNHNS, SASEGT. The CDR3 spells CASSEVALVGLAGETQYF. CDR3 in DNA: TGTGCCAGCAGTGAAGTTGCGCTTGTTGGACTAGCGGGGGAGACCCAGTACTTC.

This clone is a singleton in its sample. The V and J genes are TRBV28 and TRBJ1-6; no definite D call. The CDR3 totals 12 residues. V lost 1 base and J lost 18, with 13 bases in between. The germline gives CDR1 MDHEN, CDR2 SYDVKM. The DNA of the CDR3 is TGTGCCAGCAGTTTATCTCTTTCAACAACCCACTTT. It is translated as CASSLSLSTTHF.

The chain carries TRBV28 and TRBJ1-1; possible D gene TRBD1, 5 bases. Trimming left V 3 bases short and J 4 bases short, with 12 bases between. Germline-derived CDR1 and CDR2 are MDHEN and SYDVKM. This CDR3 region has 14 residues. The CDR3 coding sequence is TGTGCCAGCAGTTTCGACGGGGGAGTCACTGAAGCTTTCTTT. It specifies CASSFDGGVTEAFF.

The V call is TRBV6-5, the J call TRBJ2-7; 7 positions agree with TRBD1. Germline trimming cut 4 bases from V and 0 bases from J; bases unmatched to any gene: 6. Germline V gene lookup returns CDR1 MNHEY and CDR2 SVGAGI. There are 15 residues in the CDR3. The CDR3 reads CASSSPRGSSYEQYF. Here the CDR3 DNA reads TGTGCCAGCAGTTCTCCCAGGGGGAGCTCCTACGAGCAGTACTTC.